Below, 27 T cell receptor beta chains from the same sample are listed, as sequenced in a study of neoadjuvant anti-PD-1 for oral cavity cancer. Sequenced by immunoSEQ multiplex PCR; TCRdb stores in-frame clones only, minus some. The sample holds about 32,000 clones, 80% seen once. Specified time point: after neoadjuvant nivolumab, at surgical resection. Sequencing was performed on PBMCs, taken after nivolumab (anti-PD-1) treatment. The receptors come from a person between 35 and 79 years old with oral cavity squamous cell carcinoma.

The chain couples TRBV6-1 to TRBJ2-1; 12 positions agree with TRBD2. Germline assignment: CDR1 MNHNS and CDR2 SASEGT. The CDR3 covers 15 residues. V shed 7 bases, J shed 7 bases, and the junction held 8 bases outside the gene matches. As DNA, the CDR3 is TGTGCCAGCATTCGAACCGGACTAGCGGGGAATGAGCAGTTCTTC. Its protein is CASIRTGLAGNEQFF.

This chain links TRBV18 with TRBJ2-5; D gene ambiguous. Trimming pared 2 bases from V and 3 bases from J, leaving 10 bases between. Germline CDR1 and CDR2: KGHSH and LQKENI. This CDR3 is 14 amino acids long. The CDR3 nucleotides read TGTGCCAGCTCACCAGGGCTAGGAAAAGAGACCCAGTACTTC. This encodes CASSPGLGKETQYF.

This chain joins TRBV7-2 and TRBJ2-2, with D uncertain. This CDR3 contains 15 residues. Between the trimmed V and J ends, which lost 2 bases and 0 bases, there was a span of 7 bases. The germline V gene has CDR1 SGHTA and CDR2 FQGNSA. The CDR3 loop is CASSLLSANTGELFF. DNA of the CDR3: TGTGCCAGCAGCTTACTCTCGGCGAACACCGGGGAGCTGTTTTTT.

The DNA for the CDR3 is TGTGCCAGCTACCGGGACAGGGGGTTTGACACTGAAGCTTTCTTT. This gives the protein CASYRDRGFDTEAFF. The chain combines TRBV2 with TRBJ1-1, with 11 bases that match TRBD1. Germline trimming cut 8 bases from V and 3 bases from J; bases unmatched to any gene: 8. This CDR3 is built from 15 residues. The V gene's germline CDR1 is SNHLY and CDR2 FYNNEI.

J is TRBJ2-7 and V is TRBV15; D unclear. The CDR3 spans 12 residues. The germline V and J ends were trimmed by 3 bases and 3 bases, with 6 bases remaining between them. Per the germline V gene, CDR1 is LNHNV and CDR2 is YYDKDF (reference sequence). The CDR3 DNA sequence: TGTGCCACCAGCAGTAACGGCTACGAGCAGTACTTC. Residues: CATSSNGYEQYF.

The V and J genes are TRBV7-8 and TRBJ1-1; D is undetermined. Germline lookup yields CDR1 SGHVS and CDR2 FQNEAQ. CDR3 length: 12 amino acids. V lost 5 bases and J lost 0, with 4 bases in between. In DNA, the CDR3 is TGTGCCAGCAGCCGATTGAACACTGAAGCTTTCTTT. This gives the protein CASSRLNTEAFF.

The chain employs TRBV7-2 and TRBJ1-6; D ambiguous. From germline, CDR1 is SGHTA and CDR2 FQGNSA. This CDR3 contains 16 residues. Between the trimmed V and J ends, which lost 1 base and 7 bases, there was a span of 14 bases. CDR3 nucleotide sequence: TGTGCCAGCAGCTTAGTAGGGAGTAGTCGAAATTCACCCCTCCACTTT. It encodes CASSLVGSSRNSPLHF.

The chain links TRBV6-1 to TRBJ1-1; D may be TRBD1 (5 bases). The CDR3 covers 15 residues. Germline values: CDR1 MNHNS, CDR2 SASEGT. V lost 3 bases, J lost 12 bases, and 23 bases lay in between. The CDR3 coding sequence is TGTGCCAGCAGTGAGACCGTGGTGGGGGGTGCGTCGACTTTCTTT. It translates to CASSETVVGGASTFF.

The chain combines TRBV25-1 with TRBJ1-4; D call uncertain. Between the trimmed V and J ends, which lost 6 bases and 4 bases, there was a span of 9 bases. CDR3 length: 13 residues. Germline lookup yields CDR1 MGHDK and CDR2 SYGVNS. For the CDR3, the DNA is TGTGCCAGCAGATGGGGAAATAATGAAAAACTGTTTTTT. Translated, it gives CASRWGNNEKLFF.

This clone was observed once. V and J are TRBV7-9 and TRBJ1-3; 8 nucleotides line up with TRBD1. V lost 4 bases and J lost 5; bases outside the gene matches: 10. The V gene's germline CDR1 is SEHNR and CDR2 FQNEAQ (reference sequence). This CDR3 has 16 residues. CDR3 loop: CASSSPWTGRRNTIYF. CDR3 in DNA: TGTGCCAGCAGCTCCCCATGGACAGGGAGGCGAAACACCATATATTTT.

The V call is TRBV18, the J call TRBJ2-1; 9 nucleotides agree with TRBD2. With V trimmed by 2 bases and J by 5 bases, 4 bases remained unmatched. Germline assignment: CDR1 KGHSH and CDR2 LQKENI. The CDR3 length is 15 residues. The CDR3 bases are TGTGCCAGCTCACCAGCGGGAGGGCGGAACAATGAGCAGTTCTTC. Amino acids: CASSPAGGRNNEQFF.

This clone was counted a few times. The chain has TRBV12-5 and TRBJ2-1; 7 bases match TRBD1. CDR3 length: 16 amino acids. Germline V CDR1 and CDR2: LGHNT, FRNRAP. V trimming: 6 bases; J trimming: 5 bases; junction bases outside the gene matches: 13. The CDR3 loop is CASGPEGQPPHNEQFF. The CDR3 bases are TGTGCTAGTGGACCCGAGGGACAGCCGCCCCACAATGAGCAGTTCTTC. Complete variable domain (other parts from reference TRBV12-5 and TRBJ2-1): DARVTQTPRHKVTEMGQEVTMRCQPILGHNTVFWYRQTMMQGLELLAYFRNRAPLDDSGMPKDRFSAEMPDATLATLKIQPSEPRDSAVYFCASGPEGQPPHNEQFFGPGTRLTVL.

V usage is TRBV6-1 and J usage is TRBJ1-4, with 7 bases lining up with TRBD1. Trimming at V came to 2 bases and at J to 7 bases, leaving 10 bases not matched to a gene. The CDR3 loop spans 16 amino acids. From germline, CDR1 is MNHNS and CDR2 SASEGT. CDR3 nucleotides: TGTGCCAGCAGTGAAACAAGGGGGCAGGGGGGTGAAAAACTGTTTTTT. As protein: CASSETRGQGGEKLFF.

This clone turned up a few times. The V call is TRBV2, the J call TRBJ2-3; 9 bases are shared with TRBD2. CDR1 is SNHLY and CDR2 is FYNNEI in the germline V gene. This CDR3 is built from 15 residues. V dropped 7 bases and J dropped 6; count of bases not matched to a gene: 11. This chain's CDR3 is CASKGLASSADTQYF. DNA for the CDR3: TGTGCCAGCAAGGGACTAGCATCTTCTGCGGATACGCAGTATTTT.

The J gene is TRBJ2-7, the V gene TRBV28; D is ambiguous. The length of the CDR3 is 11 residues. Trimming pared 5 bases from V and 3 bases from J, leaving 5 bases between. The germline CDR1 and CDR2 sequences are MDHEN and SYDVKM. CDR3 nucleotides: TGTGCCAGCAGTAAGTTCTACGAGCAGTACTTC. Its protein product is CASSKFYEQYF.

This rearrangement joins TRBV4-3 to TRBJ1-3; D uncertain. Germline V gives CDR1 LGHNA, CDR2 YSLEER. The V gene lost 0 bases and the J gene lost 1 base, with 7 bases spanning the gap. The CDR3 covers 15 residues. DNA of the CDR3: TGCGCCAGCAGCCAAGAGGGGAGATCTGGAAACACCATATATTTT. The encoded protein is CASSQEGRSGNTIYF.

The J gene is TRBJ2-7, the V gene TRBV5-4, with unresolved D. V was pared by 0 bases and J by 2 bases, with 9 bases between. CDR3 length equals 14 residues. The V gene's germline CDR1 is SGHNT and CDR2 YYREEE (reference sequence). CDR3 coding DNA: TGTGCCAGCAGCTTGGTGGGCGGCACCTACGAGCAGTACTTC. Translation: CASSLVGGTYEQYF.

The gene calls are TRBV9 and TRBJ2-7; 10 positions match TRBD1. The length of the CDR3 is 15 residues. The ends lost 3 bases at V and 3 bases at J; junction bases unmatched: 6. Germline loops: CDR1 SGDLS, CDR2 YYNGEE. The CDR3 loop is CASSEGQGHIYEQYF. In nucleotides, the CDR3 is TGTGCCAGCAGCGAGGGACAGGGGCACATCTACGAGCAGTACTTC.

The chain links TRBV4-1 to TRBJ2-2, with no clear D. Germline loops: CDR1 MGHRA, CDR2 YSYEKL. The germline V and J ends were trimmed by 0 bases and 7 bases, with 15 bases remaining between them. The CDR3 consists of 16 residues. The CDR3: CASSQEGRQRGGELFF. The CDR3 nucleotides read TGCGCCAGCAGCCAAGAGGGCCGGCAGCGAGGCGGGGAGCTGTTTTTT.

The chain couples TRBV5-4 to TRBJ2-2, with TRBD2 matching over 8 bases. The CDR3 sequence is 15 residues long. Trimming took 4 bases from V and 0 from J; bases not matched to a gene: 2. Germline lookup yields CDR1 SGHNT and CDR2 YYREEE (reference sequence). CDR3 loop: CASSRGGPNTGELFF. CDR3 bases: TGTGCCAGCAGCCGGGGGGGACCGAACACCGGGGAGCTGTTTTTT. Full variable domain (missing parts from reference TRBV5-4 and TRBJ2-2): ETGVTQSPTHLIKTRGQQVTLRCSSQSGHNTVSWYQQALGQGPQFIFQYYREEENGRGNFPPRFSGLQFPNYSSELNVNALELDDSALYLCASSRGGPNTGELFFGEGSRLTVL.

The J gene is TRBJ1-2, the V gene TRBV5-6, with a weak D call TRBD1 (6 bases). The CDR3 extends over 15 amino acids. Trimming cost V 1 base and J 1 base, with 11 bases left between them. Germline V gives CDR1 SGHDT, CDR2 YYEEEE. The CDR3 sequence: CASSLSGTNNYGYTF. In DNA, the CDR3 is TGTGCCAGCAGCTTGTCCGGGACAAATAACTATGGCTACACCTTC.

This chain joins TRBV15 and TRBJ2-3; 10 positions agree with TRBD2. CDR3 length: 17 residues. Germline-derived CDR1 and CDR2 are LNHNV and YYDKDF (reference sequence). J was trimmed by 3 bases and V by 0 bases; bases with no gene match: 6. The CDR3 sequence is CATSRDDLAGVTDTQYF. The CDR3 DNA reads TGTGCCACCAGCAGAGACGACCTAGCGGGGGTTACAGATACGCAGTATTTT.

The count of this clone is one. The chain recombines TRBV5-4 with TRBJ1-2, with no clear D. Deletions cut 7 bases from V and 0 bases from J, with 10 bases between. CDR3 length equals 13 residues. Germline-derived CDR1 and CDR2 are SGHNT and YYREEE (reference sequence). For the CDR3, the DNA is TGTGCCAGCGGGTGGATGACTAACTATGGCTACACCTTC. Amino acid sequence: CASGWMTNYGYTF. The entire variable domain, with the rest obtained from reference TRBV5-4 and TRBJ1-2, is as follows: ETGVTQSPTHLIKTRGQQVTLRCSSQSGHNTVSWYQQALGQGPQFIFQYYREEENGRGNFPPRFSGLQFPNYSSELNVNALELDDSALYLCASGWMTNYGYTFGSGTRLTVV.

This clone was recorded once. The chain links TRBV10-1 to TRBJ2-5; a weak D match, TRBD1 (6 bases). The V end was cut by 3 bases, the J end by 2 bases, with 10 bases between. The germline gives CDR1 WNHNN, CDR2 SYGVQD (reference sequence). This CDR3 comprises 14 residues. The CDR3 nucleotides read TGCGCCAGCAGTGATTCAGGGGTTCAAGAGACCCAGTACTTC. Translated: CASSDSGVQETQYF.

The chain couples TRBV5-4 to TRBJ1-1, with D perhaps TRBD1 (6 bases). Germline CDR1 is SGHNT and CDR2 is YYREEE (reference sequence). The length of the CDR3 is 14 residues. V lost 4 bases, J lost 1 base, and 11 bases lay in between. The DNA for the CDR3 is TGTGCCAGCAGCGGCAGGGGATCGAACACTGAAGCTTTCTTT. It yields the protein CASSGRGSNTEAFF.

The chain links TRBV6-5 to TRBJ2-1; perhaps TRBD1 as D (5 bases). V was cut by 2 bases and J by 3 bases, with 5 bases left in between. Looked up from germline, CDR1 is MNHEY and CDR2 is SVGAGI. This CDR3 has 13 amino acids. The CDR3 DNA reads as TGTGCCAGCAGTTACGGACACTACAATGAGCAGTTCTTC. Protein product: CASSYGHYNEQFF.

The V and J genes are TRBV7-8 and TRBJ2-2; TRBD1 is a possible D gene (5 bases). Deletions cut 0 bases from V and 3 bases from J, with 14 bases between. The germline V gene encodes CDR1 SGHVS and CDR2 FQNEAQ. CDR3 length: 17 residues. The CDR3 sequence is CASSLAQGDSYTGELFF. The CDR3, as DNA: TGTGCCAGCAGCTTAGCGCAAGGGGATTCGTACACCGGGGAGCTGTTTTTT.